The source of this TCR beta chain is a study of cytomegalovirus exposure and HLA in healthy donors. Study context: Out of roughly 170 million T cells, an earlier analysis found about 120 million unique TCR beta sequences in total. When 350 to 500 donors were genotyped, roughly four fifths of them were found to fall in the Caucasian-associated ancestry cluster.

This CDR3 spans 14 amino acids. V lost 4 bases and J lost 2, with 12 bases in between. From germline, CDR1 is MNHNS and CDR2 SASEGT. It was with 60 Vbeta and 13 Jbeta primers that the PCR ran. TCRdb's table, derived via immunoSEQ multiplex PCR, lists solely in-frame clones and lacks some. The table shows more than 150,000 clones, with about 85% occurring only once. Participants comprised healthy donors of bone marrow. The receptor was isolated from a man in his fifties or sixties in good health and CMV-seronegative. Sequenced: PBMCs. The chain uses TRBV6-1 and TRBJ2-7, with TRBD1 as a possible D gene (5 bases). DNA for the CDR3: TGTGCCAGCAGTGGGGGCCTCCTAGCCTACGAGCAGTACTTC. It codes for CASSGGLLAYEQYF.